This T cell receptor (beta chain) was found in a study of control samples from healthy donors and cancer patients. Assay used: immunoSEQ multiplex PCR; TCRdb lists only in-frame clones, some missing. Of some 120,000 clones listed, 75% to 95% are singletons. V lost 3 bases and J lost 1, with 10 bases in between. CDR1 is SGHRS, CDR2 YFSETQ, per germline. This CDR3 has 15 amino acids. The chain links TRBV5-1 to TRBJ2-2; a weak D match, TRBD1 (5 bases). The TCR sequence derives from a man aged 18 to 35 in good health. The sequenced material came from blood. The CDR3 DNA follows: TGCGCCAGCAGCTCCGCCACAGGGAACACCGGGGAGCTGTTTTTT. This encodes CASSSATGNTGELFF.